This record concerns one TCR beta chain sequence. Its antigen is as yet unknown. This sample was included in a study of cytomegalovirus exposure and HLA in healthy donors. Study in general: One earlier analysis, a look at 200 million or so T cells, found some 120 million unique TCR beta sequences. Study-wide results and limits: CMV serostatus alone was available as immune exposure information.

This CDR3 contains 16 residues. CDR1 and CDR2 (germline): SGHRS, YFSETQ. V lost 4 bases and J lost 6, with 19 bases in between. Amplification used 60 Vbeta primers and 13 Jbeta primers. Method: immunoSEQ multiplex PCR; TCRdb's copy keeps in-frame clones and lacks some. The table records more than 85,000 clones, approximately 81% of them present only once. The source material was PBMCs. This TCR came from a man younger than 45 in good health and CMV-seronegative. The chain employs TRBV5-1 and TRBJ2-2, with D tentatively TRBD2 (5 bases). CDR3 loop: CASSPTRTSTPGELFF. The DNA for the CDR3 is TGCGCCAGCAGCCCAACTAGAACCTCCACCCCCGGGGAGCTGTTTTTT. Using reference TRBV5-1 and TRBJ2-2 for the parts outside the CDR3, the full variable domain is KAGVTQTPRYLIKTRGQQVTLSCSPISGHRSVSWYQQTPGQGLQFLFEYFSETQRNKGNFPGRFSGRQFSNSRSEMNVSTLELGDSALYLCASSPTRTSTPGELFFGEGSRLTVL.